This entry lists 2 T cell receptor beta chains sequenced from one sample in a study of T-cell memory formation after mild COVID-19. One entry per CDR3 protein, called by TCRdb with MiXCR from the 5' RACE reads. The data show around 200,000 distinct CDR3 sequences, with about a fifth seen just once and roughly 23% held by the top ten. The sample consisted of PBMCs or a T cell subset sorted from them (not recorded which). The receptors were gathered from an adult woman who had mild COVID-19 (a few samples of this study predate the infection). Cell type and time point are not known.

V and J are TRBV20-1 and TRBJ2-5; D may be TRBD2 (6 bases). The CDR3 has 16 residues. Between the trimmed V and J ends, which lost 3 bases and 4 bases, there was a span of 21 bases. Germline loops: CDR1 DFQATT, CDR2 SNEGSKA (reference sequence). CDR3 sequence (DNA): TGCAGTGCTAGCCTGGCTGGAGGGCCAGAGGGAGAGACCCAGTACTTC. Amino acid sequence: CSASLAGGPEGETQYF.

The chain uses TRBV24-1 and TRBJ2-5; no definite D call. The CDR3 is 15 amino acids. Between the trimmed V and J ends, which lost 2 bases and 4 bases, there was a span of 13 bases. Germline assignment: CDR1 KGHDR and CDR2 SFDVKD. The CDR3 loop is CATSDWTESGETQYF. The CDR3 bases are TGTGCCACCAGTGATTGGACCGAATCGGGAGAGACCCAGTACTTC.